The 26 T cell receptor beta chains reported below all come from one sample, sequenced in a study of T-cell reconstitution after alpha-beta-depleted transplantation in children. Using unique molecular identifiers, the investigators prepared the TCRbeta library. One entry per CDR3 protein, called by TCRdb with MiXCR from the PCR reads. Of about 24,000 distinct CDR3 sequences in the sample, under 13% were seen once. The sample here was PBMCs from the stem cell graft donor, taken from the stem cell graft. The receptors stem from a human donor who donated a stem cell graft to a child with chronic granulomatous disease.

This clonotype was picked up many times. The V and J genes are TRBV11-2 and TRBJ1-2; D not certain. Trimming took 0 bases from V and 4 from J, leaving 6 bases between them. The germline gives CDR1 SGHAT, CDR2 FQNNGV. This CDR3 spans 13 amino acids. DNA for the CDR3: TGTGCCAGCAGCTTAGACAGATCCTATGGCTACACCTTC. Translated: CASSLDRSYGYTF.

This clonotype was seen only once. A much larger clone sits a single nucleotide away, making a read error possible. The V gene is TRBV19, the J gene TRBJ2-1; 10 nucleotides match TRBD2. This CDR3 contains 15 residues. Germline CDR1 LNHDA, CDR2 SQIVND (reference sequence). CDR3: CASSIGAGGRNEHFF. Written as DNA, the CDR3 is TGTGCCAGTAGTATCGGAGCGGGAGGGCGGAATGAGCATTTCTTC.

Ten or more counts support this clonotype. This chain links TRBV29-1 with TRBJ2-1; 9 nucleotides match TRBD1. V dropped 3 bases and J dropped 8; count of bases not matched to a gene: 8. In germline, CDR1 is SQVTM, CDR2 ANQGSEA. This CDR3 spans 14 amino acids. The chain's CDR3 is CSVDPGTGSHEQFF. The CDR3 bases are TGCAGCGTTGACCCCGGGACAGGGTCCCATGAGCAGTTCTTC.

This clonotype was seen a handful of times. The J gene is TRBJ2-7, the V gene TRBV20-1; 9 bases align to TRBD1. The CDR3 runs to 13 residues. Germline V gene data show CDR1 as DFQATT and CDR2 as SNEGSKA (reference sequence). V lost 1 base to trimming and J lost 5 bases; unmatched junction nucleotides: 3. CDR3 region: CSARGTGADEQYF. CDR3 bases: TGCAGTGCTAGAGGGACAGGGGCCGACGAGCAGTACTTC.

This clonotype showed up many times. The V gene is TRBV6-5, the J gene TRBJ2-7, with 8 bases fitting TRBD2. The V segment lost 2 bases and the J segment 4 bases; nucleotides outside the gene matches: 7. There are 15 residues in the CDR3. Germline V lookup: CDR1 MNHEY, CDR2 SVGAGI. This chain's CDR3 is CASSYLVGLGYEQYF. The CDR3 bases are TGTGCCAGCAGTTACCTCGTGGGACTAGGTTACGAGCAGTACTTC.

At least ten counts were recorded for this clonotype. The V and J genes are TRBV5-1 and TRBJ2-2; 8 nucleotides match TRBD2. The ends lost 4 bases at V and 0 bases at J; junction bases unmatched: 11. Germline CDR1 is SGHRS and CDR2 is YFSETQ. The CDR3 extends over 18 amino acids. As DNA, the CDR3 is TGCGCCAGCAGCGCACAACCTACTAGCGGCGCGAACACCGGGGAGCTGTTTTTT. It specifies CASSAQPTSGANTGELFF.

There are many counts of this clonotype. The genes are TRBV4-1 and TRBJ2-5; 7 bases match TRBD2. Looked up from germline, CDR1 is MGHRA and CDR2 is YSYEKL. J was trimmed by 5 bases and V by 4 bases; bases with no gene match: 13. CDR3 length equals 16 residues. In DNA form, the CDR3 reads TGCGCCAGCAGCCCCCCGGGGGGTAGCGATGGGGAGACCCAGTACTTC. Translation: CASSPPGGSDGETQYF.

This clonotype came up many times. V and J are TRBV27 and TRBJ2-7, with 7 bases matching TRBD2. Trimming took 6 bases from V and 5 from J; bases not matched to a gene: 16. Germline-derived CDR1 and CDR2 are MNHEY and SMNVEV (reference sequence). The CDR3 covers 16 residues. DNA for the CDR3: TGTGCCAGCAGCCCCGGGGTAGCGGGCCAGTATAACGAGCAGTACTTC. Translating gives CASSPGVAGQYNEQYF.

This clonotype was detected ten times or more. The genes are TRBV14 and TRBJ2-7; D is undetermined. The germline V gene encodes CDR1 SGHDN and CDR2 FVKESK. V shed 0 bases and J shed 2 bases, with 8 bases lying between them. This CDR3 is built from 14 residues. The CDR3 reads CASSQDYRTYEQYF. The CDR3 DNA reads TGTGCCAGCAGCCAAGACTACCGCACCTACGAGCAGTACTTC.

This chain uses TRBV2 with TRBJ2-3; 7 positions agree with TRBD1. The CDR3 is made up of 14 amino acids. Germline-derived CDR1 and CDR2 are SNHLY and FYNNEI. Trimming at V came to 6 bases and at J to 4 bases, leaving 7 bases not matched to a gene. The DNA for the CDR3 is TGTGCCAGCAGGACCGACAGGGTGGCAGATACGCAGTATTTT. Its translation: CASRTDRVADTQYF.

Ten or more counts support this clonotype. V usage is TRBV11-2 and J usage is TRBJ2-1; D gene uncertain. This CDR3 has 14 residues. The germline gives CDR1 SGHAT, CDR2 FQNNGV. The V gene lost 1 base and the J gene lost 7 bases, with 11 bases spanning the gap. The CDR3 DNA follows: TGTGCCAGCAGCTTAGTGGTCGACTGGAATGAGCAGTTCTTC. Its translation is CASSLVVDWNEQFF.

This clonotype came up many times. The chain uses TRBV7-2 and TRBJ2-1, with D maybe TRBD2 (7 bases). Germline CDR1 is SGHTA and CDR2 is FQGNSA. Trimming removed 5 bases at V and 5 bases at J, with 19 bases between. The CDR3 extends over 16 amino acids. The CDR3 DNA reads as TGTGCCAGCAGCCCTCAAACCGGGGGGCCCAACAATGAGCAGTTCTTC. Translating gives CASSPQTGGPNNEQFF.

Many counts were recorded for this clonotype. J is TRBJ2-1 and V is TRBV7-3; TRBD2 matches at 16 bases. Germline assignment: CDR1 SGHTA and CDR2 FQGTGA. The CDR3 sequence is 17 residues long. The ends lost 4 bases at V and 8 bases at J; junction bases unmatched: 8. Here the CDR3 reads CASSSGLAGGFGDEQFF. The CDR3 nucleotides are TGTGCCAGCAGCTCGGGACTAGCGGGAGGGTTCGGTGATGAGCAGTTCTTC. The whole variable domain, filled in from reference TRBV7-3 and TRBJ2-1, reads GAGVSQTPSNKVTEKGKYVELRCDPISGHTALYWYRQSLGQGPEFLIYFQGTGAADDSGLPNDRFFAVRPEGSVSTLKIQRTERGDSAVYLCASSSGLAGGFGDEQFFGPGTRLTVL.

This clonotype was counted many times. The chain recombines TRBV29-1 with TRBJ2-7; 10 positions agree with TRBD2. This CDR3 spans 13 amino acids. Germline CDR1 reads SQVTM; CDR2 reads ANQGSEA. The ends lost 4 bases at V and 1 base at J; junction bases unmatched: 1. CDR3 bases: TGCAGCGTTGCGGGACTAGCGTCCTACGAGCAGTACTTC. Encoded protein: CSVAGLASYEQYF.

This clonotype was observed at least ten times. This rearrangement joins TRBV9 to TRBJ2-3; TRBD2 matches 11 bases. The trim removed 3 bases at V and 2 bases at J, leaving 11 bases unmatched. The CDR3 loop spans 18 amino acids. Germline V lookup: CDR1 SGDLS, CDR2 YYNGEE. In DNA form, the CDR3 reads TGTGCCAGCAGCGGCTTACCACTAGCGGGAGAGAACACAGATACGCAGTATTTT. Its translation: CASSGLPLAGENTDTQYF.

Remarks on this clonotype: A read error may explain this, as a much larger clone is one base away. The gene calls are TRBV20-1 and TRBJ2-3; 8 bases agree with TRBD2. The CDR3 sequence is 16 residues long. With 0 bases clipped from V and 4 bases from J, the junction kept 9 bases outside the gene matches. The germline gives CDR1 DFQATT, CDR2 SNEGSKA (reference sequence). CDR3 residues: CSARESSGLSPDTQYF. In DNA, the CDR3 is TGCAGTGCTAGAGAATCTAGCGGGTTAAGCCCAGATACGCAGTATTTT.

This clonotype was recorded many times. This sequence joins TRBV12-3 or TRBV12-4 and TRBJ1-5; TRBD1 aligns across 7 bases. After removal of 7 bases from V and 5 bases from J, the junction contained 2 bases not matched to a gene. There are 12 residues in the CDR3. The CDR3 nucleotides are TGTGCCAGCAACAGGGGTCATCAGCCCCAGCATTTT. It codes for CASNRGHQPQHF.

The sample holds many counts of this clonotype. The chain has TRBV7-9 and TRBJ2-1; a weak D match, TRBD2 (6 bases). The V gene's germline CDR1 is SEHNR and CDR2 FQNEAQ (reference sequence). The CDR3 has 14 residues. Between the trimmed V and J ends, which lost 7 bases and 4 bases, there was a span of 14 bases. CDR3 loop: CASNYYGGYNEQFF. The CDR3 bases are TGTGCCAGCAACTATTACGGGGGTTACAATGAGCAGTTCTTC.

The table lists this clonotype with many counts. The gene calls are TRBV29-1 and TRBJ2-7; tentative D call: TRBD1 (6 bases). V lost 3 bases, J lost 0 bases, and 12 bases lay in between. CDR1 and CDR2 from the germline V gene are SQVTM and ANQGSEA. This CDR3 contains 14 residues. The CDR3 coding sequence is TGCAGCGTTGAGCATCAGGGGTCCTCCTACGAGCAGTACTTC. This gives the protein CSVEHQGSSYEQYF.

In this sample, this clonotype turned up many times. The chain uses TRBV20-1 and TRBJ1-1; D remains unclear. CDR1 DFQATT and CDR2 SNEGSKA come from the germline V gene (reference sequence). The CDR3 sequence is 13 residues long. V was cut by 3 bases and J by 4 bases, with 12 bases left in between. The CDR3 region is CSARDPVSTEAFF. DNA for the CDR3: TGCAGTGCTAGGGATCCGGTAAGCACTGAAGCTTTCTTT.

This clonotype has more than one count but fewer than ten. This CDR3 is CASSLVAGAETEQFF. Here the CDR3 DNA reads TGTGCCAGCAGCTTAGTAGCGGGAGCGGAAACTGAGCAGTTCTTC. J is TRBJ2-1 and V is TRBV7-6; 9 bases agree with TRBD2. The CDR3 runs 15 residues. The V segment lost 1 base and the J segment 9 bases; nucleotides outside the gene matches: 7. Germline V gene lookup returns CDR1 SGHVS and CDR2 FNYEAQ. Using reference TRBV7-6 and TRBJ2-1 for the parts outside the CDR3, the full variable domain is GAGVSQSPRYKVTKRGQDVALRCDPISGHVSLYWYRQALGQGPEFLTYFNYEAQQDKSGLPNDRFSAERPEGSISTLTIQRTEQRDSAMYRCASSLVAGAETEQFFGPGTRLTVL.

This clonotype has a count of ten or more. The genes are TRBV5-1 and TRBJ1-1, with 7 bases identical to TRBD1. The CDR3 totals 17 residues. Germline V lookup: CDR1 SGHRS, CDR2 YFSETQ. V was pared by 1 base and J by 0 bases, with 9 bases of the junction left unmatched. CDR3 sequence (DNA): TGCGCCAGCAGCTTGACCCGGACAGGACCCATGAACACTGAAGCTTTCTTT. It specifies CASSLTRTGPMNTEAFF.

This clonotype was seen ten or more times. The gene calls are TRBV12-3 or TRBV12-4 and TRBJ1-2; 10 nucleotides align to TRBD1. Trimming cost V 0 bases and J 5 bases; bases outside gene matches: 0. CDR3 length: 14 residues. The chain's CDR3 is CASSLADRGYGYTF. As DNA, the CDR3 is TGTGCCAGCAGTTTAGCGGACAGGGGGTATGGCTACACCTTC.

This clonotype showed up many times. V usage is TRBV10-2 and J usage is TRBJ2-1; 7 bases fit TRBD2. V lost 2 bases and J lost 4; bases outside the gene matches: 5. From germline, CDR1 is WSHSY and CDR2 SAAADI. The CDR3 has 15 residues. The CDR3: CASSEVGLYYNEQFF. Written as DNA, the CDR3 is TGCGCCAGCAGTGAGGTGGGACTATATTACAATGAGCAGTTCTTC.

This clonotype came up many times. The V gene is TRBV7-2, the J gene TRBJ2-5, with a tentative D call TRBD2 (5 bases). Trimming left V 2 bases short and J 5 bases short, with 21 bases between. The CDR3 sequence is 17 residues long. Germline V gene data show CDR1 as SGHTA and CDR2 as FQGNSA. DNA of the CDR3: TGTGCCAGCAGCTTATTTTTGGTCGTCGGGGTGGGCGAGACCCAGTACTTC. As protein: CASSLFLVVGVGETQYF.

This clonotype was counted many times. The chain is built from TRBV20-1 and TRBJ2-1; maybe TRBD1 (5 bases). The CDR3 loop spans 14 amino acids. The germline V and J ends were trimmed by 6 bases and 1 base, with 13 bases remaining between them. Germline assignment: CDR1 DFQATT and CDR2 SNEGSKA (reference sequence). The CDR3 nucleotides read TGCAGTGCCCCGACGGCAGGGTCCTACAATGAGCAGTTCTTC. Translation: CSAPTAGSYNEQFF.